Below, 24 T cell receptor beta chains from the same sample are listed, as sequenced in a study of tumor and adjacent non-tumor tissue in lung cancer listed by TCRdb under 2018. RNA was extracted from bulk unsorted tissue and checked for quality with a NanoDrop ND-1000 and an Agilent 2100. For the normal lung samples, distant non-tumor tissue was collected more than 3 cm away from the tumor edge. To prepare the library, multiplex PCR was applied. Sequencer: Illumina HiSeq 2500. Following protocols modified from ARM-PCR, the researchers constructed TCRbeta libraries through three rounds of nested PCR with primers (Table S4). TCRdb ran its own pipeline on the public reads, namely fastp trimming at Q25 and MiXCR clone calling, and kept in-frame beta chains. Merged by CDR3 protein, the rows form single entries marked with the most common genes and DNA. Recorded for this sample are 45,000 or so distinct CDR3 sequences; roughly two thirds of them occurred a single time. The ten largest clones add up to around a fifth of the sample.

The sequencing input was distant non-tumor lung tissue. These receptors all come from a woman aged 40-49 years with non-small cell lung cancer.

This clonotype was found many times. This chain connects TRBV6-2 or TRBV6-3 to TRBJ2-1; TRBD2 agrees at 11 bases. The V gene's germline CDR1 is MNHEY and CDR2 SVGEGT. CDR3 length: 16 amino acids. The trim removed 5 bases at V and 6 bases at J, leaving 9 bases unmatched. In DNA form, the CDR3 reads TGTGCCAGCAGTAACAGACTAGCGGGAAATCCCAATGAGCAGTTCTTC. Protein sequence: CASSNRLAGNPNEQFF.

This chain connects TRBV29-1 to TRBJ1-2; no definite D call. The germline V and J ends were trimmed by 7 bases and 2 bases, with 14 bases remaining between them. In germline, CDR1 is SQVTM, CDR2 ANQGSEA. The CDR3 runs to 13 residues. CDR3 region: CSAVSGVNYGYTF. CDR3 nucleotides: TGCAGCGCCGTGTCCGGGGTGAACTATGGCTACACCTTC.

This clonotype was counted at least ten times. The chain has TRBV12-3 or TRBV12-4 and TRBJ2-3, with D perhaps given as TRBD1 or TRBD2 (7 bases each). Trimming stripped 5 bases from V and 2 bases from J, with 17 bases between. The CDR3 is 16 amino acids. The CDR3 loop is CASSPKQGTNTDTQYF. The CDR3 region has the DNA TGTGCCAGCAGTCCTAAACAGGGGACTAACACAGATACGCAGTATTTT.

The chain links TRBV11-2 to TRBJ2-2; D is undetermined. V was trimmed by 6 bases and J by 5 bases, leaving 13 bases between them. CDR1 SGHAT and CDR2 FQNNGV come from the germline V gene. The CDR3 covers 14 residues. For the CDR3, the DNA is TGTGCCAGCAGTGGACGGCTTGCGACCGGGGAGCTGTTTTTT. Translation gives CASSGRLATGELFF.

This clonotype was seen just once. J is TRBJ2-1 and V is TRBV6-5; D possibly corresponds to TRBD1 (6 bases). Germline CDR1 and CDR2: MNHEY and SVGAGI. The CDR3 length is 15 residues. CDR3 sequence: CVNSYRAGVVNEQFF. The CDR3 DNA reads TGTGTCAACAGTTACAGGGCGGGTGTTGTCAATGAGCAGTTCTTC.

Details on this clonotype: This sequence may be a read error, since a much larger clone differs from it by one base. This chain uses TRBV5-4 with TRBJ2-1; maybe TRBD2 (5 bases). The CDR3 is 16 residues long. Germline V gene lookup returns CDR1 SGHNT and CDR2 YYREEE (reference sequence). The CDR3 nucleotides are TGTGCCAGGAGCTCCCCCTTTAGCGACCCAATCTATGAGCAGTTCTTC. It is translated as CARSSPFSDPIYEQFF.

A note on this clonotype: The junction departs from the called germline gene at one end, perhaps through a read error. The genes are TRBV11-2 and TRBJ1-6, with 9 positions matching TRBD1. CDR3 length: 13 amino acids. Germline lookup yields CDR1 SGHAT and CDR2 FQNNGV. CDR3 residues: CANRDRDHSPLHF. The CDR3 region has the DNA TGCGCCAACAGGGACAGGGACCATTCACCCCTCCACTTT.

There are many counts of this clonotype. V usage is TRBV4-2 and J usage is TRBJ1-6; 8 bases agree with TRBD1. V was clipped by 1 base and J by 6 bases; unmatched bases: 5. The CDR3 covers 16 residues. Germline values: CDR1 LGHNA, CDR2 YNFKEQ. This CDR3 is CASSQVRTGLNSPLHF. DNA of the CDR3: TGTGCCAGCAGCCAAGTCCGGACAGGGCTTAATTCACCCCTCCACTTT.

This clonotype was found a few times. An end of the junction differs from the germline gene, which may be a read error. The chain carries TRBV29-1 and TRBJ2-5; D is uncertain. Germline CDR1 is SQVTM and CDR2 is ANQGSEA. The CDR3 consists of 11 residues. The CDR3, as DNA: TGCAGCCTTGATCATGGGGAGACCCAGTACTTC. Its protein product is CSLDHGETQYF. Looking up the rest from reference TRBV29-1 and TRBJ2-5 gives the full variable domain: SAVISQKPSRDICQRGTSLTIQCQVDSQVTMMFWYRQQPGQSLTLIATANQGSEATYESGFVIDKFPISRPNLTFSTLTVSNMSPEDSSIYLCSLDHGETQYFGPGTRLLVL.

With respect to this clonotype: A much larger clone differs by one base, so this may be a read error. The conserved phenylalanine or tryptophan normally closing the CDR3 is absent here, so this likely arose from a read error. V usage is TRBV7-8 and J usage is TRBJ2-1, with a weak D call TRBD2 (5 bases). From germline, CDR1 is SGHVS and CDR2 FQNEAQ. The V gene lost 5 bases and the J gene lost 0 bases, with 11 bases spanning the gap. The CDR3 contains 15 residues. CDR3 sequence: CASSMGVNSYNEQFL. The CDR3 region has the DNA TGTGCCAGCAGCATGGGAGTGAACTCCTACAATGAGCAGTTCCTC.

This clonotype was seen repeatedly, ten times or more. J is TRBJ2-5 and V is TRBV24-1; 8 nucleotides agree with TRBD1. Germline V gives CDR1 KGHDR, CDR2 SFDVKD. The CDR3 is 14 amino acids. Unmatched junction bases numbered 6, after V lost 3 bases and J lost 7 bases. The CDR3 reads CATSDHGQGGTQYF. For the CDR3, the DNA is TGTGCCACCAGTGATCATGGACAGGGAGGGACCCAGTACTTC.

About this clonotype: Given the absence of the conserved phenylalanine or tryptophan at the CDR3 end, a read error is likely. The chain links TRBV6-2 or TRBV6-3 to TRBJ1-5; D remains unclear. The CDR3 is made up of 14 amino acids. Germline V gene data show CDR1 as MNHEY and CDR2 as SVGEGT. CDR3 protein: CASSETGKYQPQHS. CDR3 nucleotides: TGTGCCAGCAGTGAGACTGGGAAGTATCAACCCCAGCATTCT.

For this clonotype: The CDR3 carries no conserved terminal phenylalanine or tryptophan, so it likely arises from a read error. It is unclear where the CDR3 begins or ends on the DNA, so no DNA is shown, and the CDR3 is as TCRdb lists it. V gene TRBV29-1 combines with J gene TRBJ2-4; whether TRBD2, the table's D call, matches the DNA was not checked. The germline CDR1 and CDR2 sequences are SQVTM and ANQGSEA. The CDR3 is 15 amino acids in total, end residues counted. CDR3 amino acids: CSVLVRDLSKNIQCS.

This chain uses TRBV10-1 with TRBJ2-3; 8 bases fit TRBD1. This CDR3 contains 14 residues. J lost 6 bases, V lost 10 bases, and 12 bases had no gene match. Germline V gene lookup returns CDR1 WNHNN and CDR2 SYGVQD (reference sequence). CDR3 in amino acids: CATLDRESKDTQYF. DNA of the CDR3: TGCGCCACCCTGGACAGGGAGTCCAAGGATACGCAGTATTTT.

This clonotype was counted once. This clone may be a read error of a much larger clone one base away. The V gene is TRBV28, the J gene TRBJ1-4; D unresolved. This CDR3 has 14 residues. With 10 bases removed from V and 4 bases from J, the gap between germline ends came to 16 bases. CDR1 and CDR2 from the germline V gene are MDHEN and SYDVKM. Written as DNA, the CDR3 is TGTGCCAACATCGATACAAGTTTTAATGAAAAACTGTTTTTT. Protein: CANIDTSFNEKLFF.

This clonotype was observed many times. This chain links TRBV28 with TRBJ2-5; possible D gene TRBD2, 5 bases. V dropped 2 bases and J dropped 5 bases, with 15 bases sitting between them. The CDR3 sequence is 15 residues long. Germline V gene sequence: CDR1 MDHEN, CDR2 SYDVKM. The CDR3 DNA is TGTGCCAGCAGTTTAGGCGTAGCGCCCCCCGAGACCCAGTACTTC. Translating gives CASSLGVAPPETQYF.

The table lists this clonotype with a count of one. The junction departs from germline at one end; a sequencing error may be responsible. V is TRBV11-2 and J is TRBJ2-5; 7 nucleotides line up with TRBD2. Germline assignment: CDR1 SGHAT and CDR2 FQNNGV. This CDR3 comprises 16 residues. In DNA form, the CDR3 reads TGTGCCAGCGGCTTAAATCTGACTTGCGGGAGAGAGACCCAGTACTTC. Translated: CASGLNLTCGRETQYF.

This clonotype turned up a few times. One junction end disagrees with the germline gene, perhaps due to a read error. V gene TRBV5-4 combines with J gene TRBJ1-1; D unclear. Germline V gene lookup returns CDR1 SGHNT and CDR2 YYREEE (reference sequence). The CDR3 is 13 residues long. The chain's CDR3 is CASGPAAGTETFF. CDR3 sequence (DNA): TGTGCCAGCGGCCCCGCAGCGGGCACTGAAACTTTCTTT. Full variable domain (rest looked up from reference TRBV5-4 and TRBJ1-1): ETGVTQSPTHLIKTRGQQVTLRCSSQSGHNTVSWYQQALGQGPQFIFQYYREEENGRGNFPPRFSGLQFPNYSSELNVNALELDDSALYLCASGPAAGTETFFGQGTRLTVV.

As for this clonotype: A much more abundant neighbour one base away suggests this may be a read error. The gene calls are TRBV20-1 and TRBJ1-2; D unresolved. Germline CDR1 and CDR2: DFQATT and SNEGSKA (reference sequence). The CDR3 loop spans 13 amino acids. CDR3 protein: CGARDLLNYGYTF. The CDR3 nucleotides are TGCGGTGCTAGAGATCTGCTGAACTATGGCTACACCTTC.

Note on this clonotype: The junction differs from germline at one of its ends, possibly a read error. The rearrangement uses TRBV11-2 and TRBJ1-4, with D unclear. The CDR3 contains 13 residues. The germline V gene has CDR1 SGHAT and CDR2 FQNNGV. CDR3 nucleotide sequence: TGTGCCAGCAGCTTAAGGATTAATGAAAAACTACTTTTT. It encodes CASSLRINEKLLF.

The chain uses TRBV4-1 and TRBJ2-6; tentative D call: TRBD1 (6 bases). Germline V gene data show CDR1 as MGHRA and CDR2 as YSYEKL. V was trimmed by 6 bases and J by 2 bases, leaving 20 bases between them. This CDR3 comprises 18 residues. CDR3 in DNA: TGCGCCAGCAGTTCCCAATCGGGACAAGGACCTGGGGCCAACGTCCTGACTTTC. Amino acids: CASSSQSGQGPGANVLTF.

With regard to this clonotype: The junction departs from the called germline gene at one end, perhaps through a read error. The V and J genes are TRBV5-1 and TRBJ2-2; D is undetermined. The CDR3 spans 14 residues. Germline loops: CDR1 SGHRS, CDR2 YFSETQ. The CDR3 loop is CGSSLGHYTGELFF. The CDR3 nucleotides read TGCGGCAGCAGCTTGGGTCATTACACCGGGGAGCTGTTTTTT.

Remarks on this clonotype: A read error is possible here, since a much larger clone lies one base away. This chain connects TRBV5-4 to TRBJ2-1; D may be TRBD1 or TRBD2 (5 bases each). Looked up from germline, CDR1 is SGHNT and CDR2 is YYREEE (reference sequence). This CDR3 has 17 residues. The DNA of the CDR3 is TGTTCCAGCAGCTTCGGTGGGGGAAGCAGGTCGTACAATGAGCAGTTCTTC. It yields the protein CSSSFGGGSRSYNEQFF. Full variable domain (rest looked up from reference TRBV5-4 and TRBJ2-1): ETGVTQSPTHLIKTRGQQVTLRCSSQSGHNTVSWYQQALGQGPQFIFQYYREEENGRGNFPPRFSGLQFPNYSSELNVNALELDDSALYLCSSSFGGGSRSYNEQFFGPGTRLTVL.

The chain combines TRBV14 with TRBJ1-1, with D possibly matching TRBD1 (6 bases). Germline V gives CDR1 SGHDN, CDR2 FVKESK. The CDR3 is 14 residues long. The V end lost 8 bases, the J end lost 8 bases, and 21 bases lay between the germline ends. CDR3 protein: CASSWGGGFTEAFF. CDR3 nucleotide sequence: TGTGCCAGCTCGTGGGGGGGCGGTTTCACAGAAGCTTTCTTT.